These 8 T cell receptor beta chains were sequenced from one sample in a study of blood T cell repertoires in COVID-19. The protocol was immunoSEQ multiplex PCR, while the TCRdb copy is restricted to in-frame clones and leaves out a portion. The sample includes some 140,000 clones, 60% to 80% of them seen just once. Sample: peripheral blood. These receptors all stem from a man in his sixties who had recovered from COVID-19.

The V gene is TRBV18, the J gene TRBJ2-1; TRBD2 aligns across 7 bases. CDR3 size: 14 residues. V was clipped by 3 bases and J by 5 bases; unmatched bases: 4. In germline, CDR1 is KGHSH, CDR2 LQKENI. CDR3 sequence (DNA): TGTGCCAGCTCACCGGGGGGAGGGGACAATGAGCAGTTCTTC. Its protein product is CASSPGGGDNEQFF.

DNA of the CDR3: TGTGCCAGCAGGGCTGGGGCGGACTATGGCTACACCTTC. Residues: CASRAGADYGYTF. J is TRBJ1-2 and V is TRBV7-2, with TRBD1 as a possible D gene (5 bases). This CDR3 has 13 amino acids. The germline V gene has CDR1 SGHTA and CDR2 FQGNSA. V lost 6 bases and J 3 bases, leaving 11 bases between the germline ends.

This clone was observed a few times. CDR3 residues: CASSLGTSKEQYF. The CDR3 nucleotides read TGTGCCAGCAGCTTAGGTACTAGTAAAGAGCAGTACTTC. V gene TRBV11-2 combines with J gene TRBJ2-7; D perhaps matches TRBD2 (5 bases). CDR3 length: 13 amino acids. Looked up from germline, CDR1 is SGHAT and CDR2 is FQNNGV. V lost 1 base to trimming and J lost 7 bases, with 11 bases between them.

The V call is TRBV7-2, the J call TRBJ1-2; TRBD1 agrees at 11 bases. Trimming removed 5 bases from V and 2 bases from J; junction bases left unmatched: 10. The germline CDR1 and CDR2 sequences are SGHTA and FQGNSA. This CDR3 contains 17 residues. CDR3 nucleotide sequence: TGTGCCAGCAGCCCTAGGGGGACAGGGGGGTCAAACTATGGCTACACCTTC. It translates to CASSPRGTGGSNYGYTF. The full variable domain, its missing parts supplied by reference TRBV7-2 and TRBJ1-2, is GAGVSQSPSNKVTEKGKDVELRCDPISGHTALYWYRQSLGQGLEFLIYFQGNSAPDKSGLPSDRFSAERTGGSVSTLTIQRTQQEDSAVYLCASSPRGTGGSNYGYTFGSGTRLTVV.

There are a few counts of this clone. The J gene is TRBJ1-2, the V gene TRBV5-5, with D maybe TRBD1 (5 bases). CDR1 and CDR2 from the germline V gene are SGHKS and YYEKEE (reference sequence). Trimming took 5 bases from V and 3 from J, leaving 8 bases between them. This CDR3 is 12 amino acids long. Written as DNA, the CDR3 is TGTGCCAGCAGTTTAGGGGACTATGGCTACACCTTC. It translates to CASSLGDYGYTF.

The chain carries TRBV9 and TRBJ1-6; TRBD1 is a possible D gene (5 bases). The CDR3 is made up of 16 amino acids. Trimming removed 0 bases at V and 7 bases at J, with 14 bases between. Per the germline V gene, CDR1 is SGDLS and CDR2 is YYNGEE. In DNA, the CDR3 is TGTGCCAGCAGCGTAGAGTCGGGGGGAGGGAATTCACCCCTCCACTTT. Translating it yields CASSVESGGGNSPLHF.

This clone was counted once. The CDR3 bases are TGTGCCACCAGCTTTGACAGGGTGGAGAACACTGAAGCTTTCTTT. Its protein product is CATSFDRVENTEAFF. The chain uses TRBV15 and TRBJ1-1; 7 bases map to TRBD1. The CDR3 has 15 amino acids. Looked up from germline, CDR1 is LNHNV and CDR2 is YYDKDF (reference sequence). J was trimmed by 1 base and V by 5 bases; bases with no gene match: 7.

The rearrangement joins TRBV18 to TRBJ2-3; TRBD2 agrees at 7 bases. The ends lost 10 bases at V and 6 bases at J; junction bases unmatched: 10. In germline, CDR1 is KGHSH, CDR2 LQKENI. The CDR3 is 13 amino acids. The CDR3 coding sequence is TGTGCCACAACCTGGGGGGGAAGCGATACGCAGTATTTT. Translation gives CATTWGGSDTQYF.